This TCR beta chain was captured by sequencing in a study of human T cells and chemical hapten exposure. Study overall: Patch testing was performed with 0.01% DPC on the upper back, with reading at 6 days.

CDR1 is SGHVS and CDR2 is FNYEAQ in the germline V gene. The CDR3 has 19 residues. The V segment lost 4 bases and the J segment 2 bases; nucleotides outside the gene matches: 9. Time point: pre-sensitization, week 0. Treatment of the sample: therapeutic diphenylcyclopropenone sensitization with weekly scalp DPC. Unfractionated whole blood yielded total RNA. TCRdb analysed the RACE reads with MiXCR anew, one entry per CDR3 protein. The sample holds fewer than 140,000 distinct CDR3 sequences, roughly 12% seen once. The chain couples TRBV7-6 to TRBJ2-6; TRBD1 agrees at 12 bases. This specimen consisted of whole blood, obtained in connection with sensitization to the hapten diphenylcyclopropenone (DPC). This clonotype was obtained from a woman aged 50 to 60 with alopecia areata. Some clones in this sample may be carry-over from other donors' samples. CDR3 nucleotides: TGTGCCAGCAGCTCTCCCCCGGGACAGGGGGCAACTGGGGCCAACGTCCTGACTTTC. Translating gives CASSSPPGQGATGANVLTF. The whole variable domain, filled in from reference TRBV7-6 and TRBJ2-6, reads GAGVSQSPRYKVTKRGQDVALRCDPISGHVSLYWYRQALGQGPEFLTYFNYEAQQDKSGLPNDRFSAERPEGSISTLTIQRTEQRDSAMYRCASSSPPGQGATGANVLTFGAGSRLTVL.